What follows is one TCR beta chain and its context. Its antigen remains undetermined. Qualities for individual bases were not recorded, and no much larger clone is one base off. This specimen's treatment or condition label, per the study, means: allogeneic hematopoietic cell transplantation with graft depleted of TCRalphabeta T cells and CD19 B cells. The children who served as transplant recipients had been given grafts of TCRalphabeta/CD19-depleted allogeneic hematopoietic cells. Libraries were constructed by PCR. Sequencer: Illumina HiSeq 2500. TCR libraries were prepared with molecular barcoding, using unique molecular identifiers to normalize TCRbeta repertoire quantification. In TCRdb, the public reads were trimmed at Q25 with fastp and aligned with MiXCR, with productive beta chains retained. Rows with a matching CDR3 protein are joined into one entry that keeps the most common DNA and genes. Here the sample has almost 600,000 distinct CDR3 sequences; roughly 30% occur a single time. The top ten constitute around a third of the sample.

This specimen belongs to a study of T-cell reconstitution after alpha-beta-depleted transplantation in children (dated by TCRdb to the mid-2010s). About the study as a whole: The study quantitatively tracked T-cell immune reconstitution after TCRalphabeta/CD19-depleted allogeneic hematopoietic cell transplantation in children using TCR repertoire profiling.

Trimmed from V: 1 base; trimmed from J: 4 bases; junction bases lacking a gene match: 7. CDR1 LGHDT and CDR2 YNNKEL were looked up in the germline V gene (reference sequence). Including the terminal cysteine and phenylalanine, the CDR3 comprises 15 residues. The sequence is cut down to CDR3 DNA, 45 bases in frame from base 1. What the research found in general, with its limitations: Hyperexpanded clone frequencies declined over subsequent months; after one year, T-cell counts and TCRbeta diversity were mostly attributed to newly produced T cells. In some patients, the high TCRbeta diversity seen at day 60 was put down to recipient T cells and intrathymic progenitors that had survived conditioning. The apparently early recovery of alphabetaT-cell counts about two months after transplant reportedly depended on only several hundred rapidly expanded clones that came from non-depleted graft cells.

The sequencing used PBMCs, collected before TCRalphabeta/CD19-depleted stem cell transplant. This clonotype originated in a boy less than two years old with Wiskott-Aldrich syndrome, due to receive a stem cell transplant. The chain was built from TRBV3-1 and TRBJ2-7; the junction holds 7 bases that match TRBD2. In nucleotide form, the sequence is TGTGCCAGCAGCCAAGTAACTAGCGAAAGGTACGAGCAGTACTTC. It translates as CASSQVTSERYEQYF.